These 23 T cell receptor beta chains were sequenced from one sample in a study of blood T cell repertoires in COVID-19. Here immunoSEQ multiplex PCR was the method, and the copy in TCRdb shows in-frame clones only, minus some. This sample has around 54,000 clones; 81% occur once, and the top ten carry around 5.3%. Specimen: peripheral blood. The receptors were gathered from a woman aged 55-75 years with acute or convalescent COVID-19.

The genes are TRBV3-1 (or the pseudogene TRBV3-2) and TRBJ2-7, with D uncertain. Germline values: CDR1 LGHDT, CDR2 YNNKEL (reference sequence). Trimming removed 4 bases from V and 0 bases from J, with 16 bases in between. The CDR3 loop spans 16 amino acids. The CDR3 reads CASSRSPLLSSYEQYF. CDR3 DNA sequence: TGTGCCAGCAGCCGATCCCCTCTACTAAGCTCCTACGAGCAGTACTTC.

This clone was seen only once. The V and J genes are TRBV4-1 and TRBJ2-7; TRBD1 might be the D (6 bases). The germline gives CDR1 MGHRA, CDR2 YSYEKL. Trimming took off 3 bases at V and 3 bases at J, with 9 bases between the two ends. The CDR3 has 13 amino acids. CDR3 residues: CASSHLQGYEQYF. The CDR3, as DNA: TGCGCCAGCAGCCACTTACAGGGCTACGAGCAGTACTTC.

CDR3 loop: CASSPYSGTGFSYEQYF. As DNA, the CDR3 is TGTGCCAGCAGCCCCTACTCCGGGACAGGTTTCTCCTACGAGCAGTACTTC. This chain connects TRBV3-1 (or the pseudogene TRBV3-2) to TRBJ2-7; TRBD1 agrees at 8 bases. This CDR3 contains 17 residues. J was trimmed by 0 bases and V by 4 bases; bases with no gene match: 11. The V gene's germline CDR1 is LGHDT and CDR2 YNNKEL (reference sequence).

V is TRBV6-5 and J is TRBJ2-7, with D tentatively TRBD2 (5 bases). V was shortened by 6 bases and J by 2 bases, with 11 bases between the two germline ends. Per germline, CDR1 MNHEY and CDR2 SVGAGI. CDR3 size: 13 residues. The chain's CDR3 is CASRKGLTYEQYF. The DNA of the CDR3 is TGTGCCAGCAGAAAAGGACTGACCTACGAGCAGTACTTC.

The V call is TRBV4-2, the J call TRBJ2-7; D is unclear. This CDR3 is built from 11 residues. Trimming pared 5 bases from V and 7 bases from J, leaving 9 bases between. The V gene's germline CDR1 is LGHNA and CDR2 YNFKEQ. The CDR3 region is CASSENLEQYF. CDR3 nucleotide sequence: TGTGCCAGCAGCGAGAACTTGGAGCAGTACTTC.

The V and J genes are TRBV19 and TRBJ2-2, with D perhaps matching TRBD2 (6 bases). In germline, CDR1 is LNHDA, CDR2 SQIVND (reference sequence). V was clipped by 6 bases and J by 4 bases, with 15 bases between them. The CDR3 spans 15 residues. Here the CDR3 reads CASSPHTGGTGELFF. The CDR3 nucleotides are TGTGCCAGTAGCCCCCATACCGGGGGCACCGGGGAGCTGTTTTTT.

The V and J genes are TRBV2 and TRBJ2-1; TRBD1 might be the D (6 bases). Between the trimmed V and J ends, which lost 0 bases and 0 bases, there was a span of 12 bases. This CDR3 spans 17 amino acids. Germline V gene sequence: CDR1 SNHLY, CDR2 FYNNEI. The CDR3 nucleotides are TGTGCCAGCAGTGAAGCGCTAGGGGGTTTCTCCTACAATGAGCAGTTCTTC. Protein sequence: CASSEALGGFSYNEQFF.

This chain links TRBV9 with TRBJ2-2; TRBD1 is a possible D gene (5 bases). V lost 2 bases and J 5 bases, leaving 10 bases between the germline ends. This CDR3 is 14 amino acids long. Germline V CDR1 and CDR2: SGDLS, YYNGEE. CDR3 DNA sequence: TGTGCCAGCAGCGTCCTGGCAGGGACCGGGGAGCTGTTTTTT. This encodes CASSVLAGTGELFF.

The chain joins TRBV7-2 to TRBJ1-2; D is unresolved. V dropped 0 bases and J dropped 6 bases, with 8 bases sitting between them. Looked up from germline, CDR1 is SGHTA and CDR2 is FQGNSA. This CDR3 comprises 13 residues. CDR3 nucleotides: TGTGCCAGCAGCTTAGCATTCGAGGATGGCTACACCTTC. Translating it yields CASSLAFEDGYTF.

In nucleotides, the CDR3 is TGTGCCAGCAGCCAATACGACAGGAACTATGGCTACACCTTC. Amino acids: CASSQYDRNYGYTF. V usage is TRBV3-1 (or the pseudogene TRBV3-2) and J usage is TRBJ1-2, with D perhaps TRBD1 (6 bases). Looked up from germline, CDR1 is LGHDT and CDR2 is YNNKEL (reference sequence). This CDR3 has 14 amino acids. V lost 2 bases and J 2 bases, leaving 9 bases between the germline ends.

The chain is built from TRBV30 and TRBJ1-2; 8 bases agree with TRBD1. This CDR3 spans 13 amino acids. The V gene's germline CDR1 is GTSNPN and CDR2 SVGIG (reference sequence). CDR3 sequence: CALTGGTGYGYTF. The DNA for the CDR3 is TGTGCTCTTACCGGGGGGACAGGCTATGGCTACACCTTC.

The rearrangement joins TRBV5-4 to TRBJ2-3; a weak D match, TRBD2 (6 bases). V was cut by 4 bases and J by 0 bases, with 12 bases left in between. CDR1 and CDR2 (germline): SGHNT, YYREEE (reference sequence). This CDR3 contains 15 residues. The CDR3: CASSVSGLSTDTQYF. DNA for the CDR3: TGTGCCAGCAGCGTAAGCGGGCTTAGCACAGATACGCAGTATTTT.

The table lists this clone with a count of one. This rearrangement joins TRBV7-6 to TRBJ1-4; tentatively, D is TRBD1 (5 bases). The germline V gene has CDR1 SGHVS and CDR2 FNYEAQ. This CDR3 has 16 residues. The ends were cut back, 1 base at V and 0 bases at J, with 9 bases in the middle. CDR3 in amino acids: CASSLGGGATNEKLFF. In DNA form, the CDR3 reads TGTGCCAGCAGCTTAGGGGGGGGAGCAACTAATGAAAAACTGTTTTTT.

This clone was seen a handful of times. V gene TRBV7-6 combines with J gene TRBJ1-6, with unresolved D. The V and J ends lost 2 bases and 5 bases respectively, with 10 bases between them. The CDR3 covers 15 residues. Germline loops: CDR1 SGHVS, CDR2 FNYEAQ. This CDR3 reads CASSLSETNNSPLHF. The CDR3 region has the DNA TGTGCCAGCAGCTTATCAGAGACAAATAATTCACCCCTCCACTTT. Based on the CDR3 plus reference TRBV7-6 and TRBJ1-6, the full variable domain is GAGVSQSPRYKVTKRGQDVALRCDPISGHVSLYWYRQALGQGPEFLTYFNYEAQQDKSGLPNDRFSAERPEGSISTLTIQRTEQRDSAMYRCASSLSETNNSPLHFGNGTRLTVT.

The chain employs TRBV28 and TRBJ2-4, with D perhaps TRBD1 (6 bases). The V gene's germline CDR1 is MDHEN and CDR2 SYDVKM. This CDR3 is 16 amino acids long. V was clipped by 6 bases and J by 3 bases, with 18 bases between them. The CDR3 sequence is CASRPTGTGSKNIQYF. The CDR3 bases are TGTGCCAGCAGACCAACAGGGACGGGGAGCAAAAACATTCAGTACTTC.

This clone was recorded a few times. The chain's CDR3 is CATQWTEAFF. CDR3 in DNA: TGTGCCACCCAGTGGACTGAAGCTTTCTTT. V is TRBV7-9 and J is TRBJ1-1; the D is unclear. The V end was cut by 10 bases, the J end by 5 bases, with 8 bases between. CDR3 length equals 10 residues. Germline-derived CDR1 and CDR2 are SEHNR and FQNEAQ (reference sequence).

This sequence joins TRBV5-1 and TRBJ1-2, with D possibly being TRBD1 (6 bases). V lost 3 bases, J lost 6 bases, and 12 bases lay in between. The V gene's germline CDR1 is SGHRS and CDR2 YFSETQ. CDR3 length: 13 residues. The CDR3 is CASSYTGQDGYTF. The CDR3 DNA reads as TGCGCCAGCAGCTATACAGGGCAGGATGGCTACACCTTC.

The gene calls are TRBV5-1 and TRBJ1-6; 10 nucleotides match TRBD1. J lost 6 bases, V lost 1 base, and 10 bases had no gene match. The CDR3 runs to 18 residues. The germline V gene has CDR1 SGHRS and CDR2 YFSETQ. The CDR3 sequence is CASSLHLGRTGGNSPLHF. Here the CDR3 DNA reads TGCGCCAGCAGCTTGCATCTGGGACGGACAGGGGGTAATTCACCCCTCCACTTT.

The chain has TRBV27 and TRBJ2-3; 7 nucleotides line up with TRBD1. The CDR3 length is 15 residues. CDR1 MNHEY and CDR2 SMNVEV come from the germline V gene (reference sequence). With V trimmed by 4 bases and J by 2 bases, 6 bases remained unmatched. As DNA, the CDR3 is TGTGCCAGCAGTTATCGGGACAGCCCCACAGATACGCAGTATTTT. It yields the protein CASSYRDSPTDTQYF.

The genes are TRBV27 and TRBJ1-4; D not certain. The CDR3 is made up of 16 amino acids. With 2 bases removed from V and 8 bases from J, the gap between germline ends came to 18 bases. The V gene's germline CDR1 is MNHEY and CDR2 SMNVEV (reference sequence). DNA for the CDR3: TGTGCCAGCAGTTTAGCCAGGTCGTCACCGGGGGAAAAACTGTTTTTT. This translates into CASSLARSSPGEKLFF.

This clone was recorded a few times. The chain links TRBV5-6 to TRBJ2-1; 10 nucleotides line up with TRBD2. After removal of 0 bases from V and 3 bases from J, the junction contained 3 bases not matched to a gene. Germline V gene sequence: CDR1 SGHDT, CDR2 YYEEEE. The CDR3 has 16 amino acids. The CDR3 here is CASSLDSGRIYNEQFF. Here the CDR3 DNA reads TGTGCCAGCAGCTTGGATAGCGGGAGGATCTACAATGAGCAGTTCTTC.

The rearrangement links TRBV28 to TRBJ1-4; 8 bases line up with TRBD1. The germline CDR1 and CDR2 sequences are MDHEN and SYDVKM. The CDR3 spans 16 residues. J lost 8 bases, V lost 2 bases, and 10 bases had no gene match. As DNA, the CDR3 is TGTGCCAGCAGTTTAGAGGGGACAGGAAGACGAGAAAAACTGTTTTTT. Residues: CASSLEGTGRREKLFF. Combining the CDR3 with reference TRBV28 and TRBJ1-4 gives the whole variable domain DVKVTQSSRYLVKRTGEKVFLECVQDMDHENMFWYRQDPGLGLRLIYFSYDVKMKEKGDIPEGYSVSREKKERFSLILESASTNQTSMYLCASSLEGTGRREKLFFGSGTQLSVL.

J is TRBJ1-2 and V is TRBV7-3; 10 nucleotides agree with TRBD1. Germline V gene lookup returns CDR1 SGHTA and CDR2 FQGTGA. There are 14 residues in the CDR3. V shed 5 bases and J 6 bases; nucleotides not matched to a gene: 6. CDR3 DNA: TGTGCCAGCAGCCGAGGGACAGGGGACAATGGCTACACCTTC. The encoded protein is CASSRGTGDNGYTF.